These 8 T cell receptor beta chains came from one sample sequenced in a study of technical replicates of blood from several donors. The data were produced by immunoSEQ multiplex PCR, yet TCRdb's version contains in-frame clones alone and is incomplete. The table lists 70,000 to 95,000 clones, 95% of them singletons. The material sequenced was T cells isolated from PBMCs. Every receptor here comes from a human donor in good health.

V gene TRBV28 combines with J gene TRBJ1-5, with 7 bases that match TRBD1. Trimming took 3 bases from V and 3 from J; bases not matched to a gene: 2. The CDR3 runs 14 residues. CDR1 is MDHEN, CDR2 SYDVKM, per germline. The CDR3 is CASSLGQNNQPQHF. The CDR3 DNA sequence: TGTGCCAGCAGTTTGGGACAGAACAATCAGCCCCAGCATTTT.

The V gene is TRBV30, the J gene TRBJ1-1, with D tentatively TRBD1 (5 bases). V shed 3 bases and J shed 7 bases, with 12 bases lying between them. The germline V gene has CDR1 GTSNPN and CDR2 SVGIG (reference sequence). This CDR3 has 12 amino acids. The CDR3 sequence: CAWSAGGYEAFF. Written as DNA, the CDR3 is TGTGCCTGGAGCGCCGGGGGATATGAAGCTTTCTTT. The complete variable domain, with remaining parts taken from reference TRBV30 and TRBJ1-1, reads SQTIHQWPATLVQPVGSPLSLECTVEGTSNPNLYWYRQAAGRGLQLLFYSVGIGQISSEVPQNLSASRPQDRQFILSSKKLLLSDSGFYLCAWSAGGYEAFFGQGTRLTVV.

V and J are TRBV5-6 and TRBJ2-3; no clear D. Trimming left V 5 bases short and J 2 bases short, with 18 bases between. CDR1 is SGHDT and CDR2 is YYEEEE in the germline V gene. This CDR3 has 16 amino acids. As DNA, the CDR3 is TGTGCCAGCAGTATATACTCCGTACCCTTCACAGATACGCAGTATTTT. Translated: CASSIYSVPFTDTQYF. The entire variable domain, with the rest obtained from reference TRBV5-6 and TRBJ2-3, is as follows: DAGVTQSPTHLIKTRGQQVTLRCSPKSGHDTVSWYQQALGQGPQFIFQYYEEEERQRGNFPDRFSGHQFPNYSSELNVNALLLGDSALYLCASSIYSVPFTDTQYFGPGTRLTVL.

The table lists this clone with a count of one. V usage is TRBV11-3 and J usage is TRBJ1-1, with D possibly matching TRBD1 (5 bases). Germline lookup yields CDR1 SGHNT and CDR2 YENEEA. The CDR3 length is 13 residues. The ends were cut back, 3 bases at V and 7 bases at J, with 12 bases in the middle. CDR3 protein: CASSFFVGGEAFF. CDR3 sequence (DNA): TGTGCCAGCAGCTTCTTCGTGGGGGGTGAAGCTTTCTTT.

The V call is TRBV6-5, the J call TRBJ1-5, with D perhaps matching TRBD1 (5 bases). CDR3 length: 15 residues. Trimming took off 1 base at V and 2 bases at J, with 9 bases between the two ends. The germline gives CDR1 MNHEY, CDR2 SVGAGI. The CDR3 nucleotides read TGTGCCAGCAGTTACTATGGAGGGGGCAATCAGCCCCAGCATTTT. Protein product: CASSYYGGGNQPQHF.

This rearrangement joins TRBV4-1 to TRBJ2-3; 10 positions agree with TRBD2. Trimming took 0 bases from V and 6 from J; bases not matched to a gene: 6. Germline V CDR1 and CDR2: MGHRA, YSYEKL. The CDR3 is 16 amino acids. Here the CDR3 reads CASSQELAGTRDTQYF. CDR3 DNA sequence: TGCGCCAGCAGCCAAGAACTAGCGGGGACACGGGATACGCAGTATTTT.

This sequence joins TRBV5-4 and TRBJ2-5; 10 positions match TRBD1. CDR1 is SGHNT and CDR2 is YYREEE in the germline V gene (reference sequence). The CDR3 sequence is 16 residues long. The trim removed 2 bases at V and 5 bases at J, leaving 9 bases unmatched. The CDR3 loop reads CASSFAETGGRETQYF. In nucleotides, the CDR3 is TGTGCCAGCAGCTTCGCCGAGACAGGGGGCAGGGAGACCCAGTACTTC.

V is TRBV6-1 and J is TRBJ2-7; D might be TRBD2 (6 bases). Germline CDR1 reads MNHNS; CDR2 reads SASEGT. This CDR3 region has 14 residues. Trimming removed 8 bases at V and 0 bases at J, with 14 bases between. The CDR3 DNA is TGTGCCAGCGGGGGGTGGGGAGCCTCCTACGAGCAGTACTTC. It encodes CASGGWGASYEQYF.